The T cell receptor beta chain under discussion was sequenced for a study of Tregs in tolerant kidney transplant recipients (dated by TCRdb to about 2019). Regarding the complete study: The transplants used related donors with nonmyeloablative bone marrow transplantation, and mixed chimerism in the human trials was transient. The study used TCRbeta sequencing to identify donor-specific regulatory T cells before combined kidney and bone marrow transplantation, then tracked those cells after transplant.

The time point label on this specimen signifies: blood sample drawn before combined kidney and bone marrow transplant. Unstimulated Tregs (CD4+CD25+CD127-), CD4+ non-Tregs (CD4+CD25-), CD4 and CD8 cells were FACS-sorted from thawed PBMCs. Several combined kidney and bone marrow transplant recipients from the ITN036ST trial were included as patients, and samples were available only from these trial subjects. Healthy control blood was processed by Ficoll density gradient to PBMCs and cryopreserved; patient PBMCs were collected before and after transplant. The germline V gene yields SGDLS for CDR1 and YYNGEE for CDR2. The germline V and J ends show losses of 4 bases and 4 bases respectively, and no gene match explains 10 bases of the junction. CDR3 length: 15 amino acids, cysteine to phenylalanine. Part of the CDR3 DNA is given, 36 bases translated from base 1. Overall results and qualifications from the work: Biological reproducibility was not directly addressed, though technical replication error appeared minimal. For some patients the PCR primers changed over time, which made it impossible to compare the samples from those patients at the nucleotide level. Expanding Tregs with activated donor B cells appeared to identify the most biologically relevant and donor-specific TCRbeta repertoire. Donor-specific Treg expansion was found to exceed global Treg expansion in tolerant patients, suggesting antigen-driven rather than nonspecific expansion. The study was constrained by small patient numbers, and validation of the findings is required in larger populations and under other immunosuppression protocols.

On this clone itself: Its antigen remains undetermined. The CDR3 end lies 3 residues beyond the end of the read and is filled in from the germline J gene.

For TCRbeta CDR3 sequencing, genomic DNA from the sorted cells was extracted using the QIAGEN DNeasy Blood and Tissue Kit. Through immunoSEQ, high-throughput TCRbeta CDR3 sequencing was done commercially, including PCR amplification with internal controls and bias correction. The paper's processing steps were these. A unique productive TCRbeta sequence was defined by the CDR3 nucleotide sequence when primers matched, and otherwise by the CDR3 amino acid sequence together with the Vbeta and Jbeta genes. As a correction for sorting error, sequences shared between sorted populations at a frequency ratio of 2:1 or less were discarded, and the remaining shared sequences were assigned to the higher population. A sequence was defined as donor-reactive if the sequence was expanded at least 5-fold in CFSE-low cells compared with unstimulated cells and had a frequency of at least 0.01% in CFSE-low cells. Repertoire divergence was quantified by Jensen-Shannon divergence calculated from the top 100 TCRbeta sequences ranked by frequency. When a sample had multiple sequencing runs, each run was corrected for sorting error separately and the runs were then pooled. TCRdb obtained this table from immuneACCESS and retained in-frame rearrangements with V and J assigned. These tables miss some clones; where compared with another copy, unresolved V genes account for less than half of the shortfall, and the remainder is unexplained. The V and J calls and the clone size are those of that table, but D and trimming were determined from the DNA. The sample table holds about 30,000 clones. Together, the top ten hold 13% to 15% of the sample.

This receptor chain uses TRBV9 and TRBJ2-7; TRBD1 fits 8 bases in the junction. The specimen comprised CD8+ T cells from blood, sampled before the transplant. The origin of this receptor is a human donor who received a combined kidney and bone marrow transplant. The CDR3 here reads CASSQGAGQEYEQYF. The CDR3 DNA, read in part, is TGTGCCAGCAGCCAGGGGGCTGGTCAAGAGTACGAG.